The 17 T cell receptor beta chains presented below share a single source sample, sequenced in a study of blood T cells in healthy people across ages. A second PCR of about 7 to 11 cycles used a sample-barcoded 5' primer and a J-beta primer mix. MiXCR was run by TCRdb on the 5' RACE reads, yielding one entry per CDR3 protein. Of about 1 million distinct CDR3 sequences listed, 45% are singletons. The sequencing sample was made of blood. These receptors originate from a woman aged 55-70 years in good health.

The sample holds one count of this clonotype. The chain combines TRBV27 with TRBJ2-7, with TRBD2 matching 8 bases. Trimming removed 1 base from V and 7 bases from J; junction bases left unmatched: 9. Germline CDR1 is MNHEY and CDR2 is SMNVEV (reference sequence). The CDR3 consists of 15 residues. CDR3 loop: CASSLFSGAYNEQYF. In DNA, the CDR3 is TGTGCCAGCAGTTTATTTAGCGGGGCCTACAATGAGCAGTACTTC.

This clonotype appeared once. The chain recombines TRBV29-1 with TRBJ2-7; 7 bases align to TRBD2. The germline gives CDR1 SQVTM, CDR2 ANQGSEA. The CDR3 contains 15 residues. Trimming at V came to 5 bases and at J to 10 bases, leaving 20 bases not matched to a gene. The CDR3 here is CSVSGEPGRQDTQYF. CDR3 DNA: TGCAGCGTTTCCGGGGAGCCCGGGAGGCAAGACACCCAGTACTTC.

The chain combines TRBV29-1 with TRBJ2-7, with D possibly matching TRBD1 (5 bases). CDR3 length: 13 residues. V was trimmed by 6 bases and J by 0 bases, leaving 12 bases between them. CDR1 and CDR2 from the germline V gene are SQVTM and ANQGSEA. CDR3 sequence: CSVVPTVSYEQYF. The DNA for the CDR3 is TGCAGCGTCGTCCCGACAGTCTCCTACGAGCAGTACTTC.

This clonotype was recorded a few times. The rearrangement links TRBV20-1 to TRBJ2-5, with TRBD1 matching 9 bases. V trimming: 5 bases; J trimming: 5 bases; junction bases outside the gene matches: 9. This CDR3 has 14 amino acids. Germline V lookup: CDR1 DFQATT, CDR2 SNEGSKA (reference sequence). The CDR3 coding sequence is TGCAGTGCTGCGGGACAGGGTCAGGGTGAGACCCAGTACTTC. This codes for CSAAGQGQGETQYF.

This clonotype was detected ten times or more. The rearrangement uses TRBV13 and TRBJ2-3, with D possibly TRBD2 on 6 matching bases. The CDR3 consists of 15 residues. Trimming took 0 bases from V and 6 from J, leaving 13 bases between them. Germline values: CDR1 PRHDT, CDR2 FYEKMQ (reference sequence). The chain's CDR3 is CASSLGRREADTQYF. CDR3 in DNA: TGTGCCAGCAGCTTAGGCCGGCGGGAAGCGGATACGCAGTATTTT.

The CDR3 bases are TGCAGCGTTGAAGGGACAGAAAGTGGCTACACCTTC. Amino acid sequence: CSVEGTESGYTF. The chain employs TRBV29-1 and TRBJ1-2, with D possibly being TRBD1 (6 bases). The V end was cut by 1 base, the J end by 7 bases, with 10 bases between. Germline CDR1 and CDR2: SQVTM and ANQGSEA. The CDR3 has 12 amino acids.

V gene TRBV7-2 combines with J gene TRBJ1-2; D ambiguous. The CDR3 loop spans 15 amino acids. Looked up from germline, CDR1 is SGHTA and CDR2 is FQGNSA. V gave up 4 bases and J gave up 6 bases, with 18 bases separating them. The CDR3 coding sequence is TGTGCCAGCAGCTCCTCCCGGACCCCAATAAATGGCTACACCTTC. Amino acid sequence: CASSSSRTPINGYTF. Filled out from reference TRBV7-2 and TRBJ1-2, the complete variable domain reads GAGVSQSPSNKVTEKGKDVELRCDPISGHTALYWYRQSLGQGLEFLIYFQGNSAPDKSGLPSDRFSAERTGGSVSTLTIQRTQQEDSAVYLCASSSSRTPINGYTFGSGTRLTVV.

The J gene is TRBJ2-5, the V gene TRBV12-5; 9 bases fit TRBD1. The J call may be in error: the DNA end matches TRBJ2-7 better. CDR1 and CDR2 (germline): LGHNT, FRNRAP. The CDR3 runs to 15 residues. CDR3 sequence (DNA): TGTGCTAGTGGAACCCCCGGGACAGGGAGAAGCGAGCAGTACTTC. It is translated as CASGTPGTGRSEQYF.

This clonotype was observed a handful of times. The chain recombines TRBV20-1 with TRBJ1-6, with TRBD1 matching 7 bases. The germline gives CDR1 DFQATT, CDR2 SNEGSKA (reference sequence). J gave up 8 bases and V 0 bases, and 10 bases lay outside the gene matches. The CDR3 covers 16 residues. The CDR3 DNA is TGCAGTGCTAGAGACGCGAAGGGGGCAACGGATTCACCCCTCCACTTT. This sequence encodes CSARDAKGATDSPLHF.

The genes are TRBV14 and TRBJ2-7; TRBD1 agrees at 9 bases. V was pared by 3 bases and J by 1 base, with 10 bases of the junction left unmatched. The length of the CDR3 is 17 residues. The germline CDR1 and CDR2 sequences are SGHDN and FVKESK. The DNA for the CDR3 is TGTGCCAGCAGCCAGAGGGGAGGGACAGGGAGGTCCTACGAGCAGTACTTC. Protein product: CASSQRGGTGRSYEQYF.

The chain links TRBV20-1 to TRBJ2-1; TRBD1 matches at 9 bases. Per the germline V gene, CDR1 is DFQATT and CDR2 is SNEGSKA (reference sequence). V shed 3 bases and J 2 bases; nucleotides not matched to a gene: 5. The CDR3 length is 15 residues. The CDR3 DNA sequence: TGCAGTGCTAGCGAAGACAGGGGGGCCTACAATGAGCAGTTCTTC. Residues: CSASEDRGAYNEQFF.

This chain joins TRBV9 and TRBJ1-1; D possibly corresponds to TRBD1 (5 bases). Germline assignment: CDR1 SGDLS and CDR2 YYNGEE. This CDR3 comprises 15 residues. The V end was cut by 1 base, the J end by 1 base, with 11 bases between. The CDR3, as DNA: TGTGCCAGCAGCGTATCCGGGACCCCGAACACTGAAGCTTTCTTT. It yields the protein CASSVSGTPNTEAFF.

This chain links TRBV10-3 with TRBJ2-7, with TRBD1 matching 9 bases. From germline, CDR1 is ENHRY and CDR2 SYGVKD. V shed 9 bases, J shed 1 base, and the junction held 4 bases outside the gene matches. This CDR3 is built from 13 residues. The CDR3 sequence: CAIAGTGSYEQYF. CDR3 sequence (DNA): TGTGCCATAGCCGGGACAGGGTCCTACGAGCAGTACTTC.

The CDR3 loop reads CASSPGPDYGYTF. Written as DNA, the CDR3 is TGCGCCAGCAGCCCGGGCCCTGATTATGGCTACACCTTC. This chain uses TRBV4-1 with TRBJ1-2; no reliable D call. CDR1 is MGHRA, CDR2 YSYEKL, per germline. V was pared by 4 bases and J by 5 bases, with 11 bases between. The CDR3 consists of 13 residues.

This chain connects TRBV24-1 to TRBJ2-1, with 7 bases that match TRBD2. Per the germline V gene, CDR1 is KGHDR and CDR2 is SFDVKD. With 3 bases clipped from V and 6 bases from J, the junction kept 10 bases outside the gene matches. The CDR3 spans 16 residues. The CDR3 is CATSDPSGTGFNEQFF. The CDR3 nucleotides read TGTGCCACCAGTGATCCCAGCGGGACGGGTTTCAATGAGCAGTTCTTC.

The chain joins TRBV5-5 to TRBJ2-5, with a weak D call TRBD1 (6 bases). Germline CDR1 reads SGHKS; CDR2 reads YYEKEE (reference sequence). The V and J ends lost 3 bases and 5 bases respectively, with 17 bases between them. The CDR3 is 15 amino acids. The CDR3 protein is CASSWELGGWETQYF. DNA for the CDR3: TGTGCCAGCAGCTGGGAATTAGGGGGATGGGAGACCCAGTACTTC. Looking up the rest from reference TRBV5-5 and TRBJ2-5 gives the full variable domain: DAGVTQSPTHLIKTRGQQVTLRCSPISGHKSVSWYQQVLGQGPQFIFQYYEKEERGRGNFPDRFSARQFPNYSSELNVNALLLGDSALYLCASSWELGGWETQYFGPGTRLLVL.

About this clonotype itself: A junction boundary mismatches the germline segment, possibly from a read error. CDR3 loop: CASRLRGGPGADVLTF. As DNA, the CDR3 is TGTGCCAGCAGGCTTAGAGGAGGGCCTGGGGCCGACGTCCTGACTTTC. The chain uses TRBV11-2 and TRBJ2-6, with D tentatively TRBD2 (6 bases). The CDR3 totals 16 residues. The germline CDR1 and CDR2 sequences are SGHAT and FQNNGV.